The sequence of this T cell receptor (beta chain) was determined in a study of T-cell reconstitution after alpha-beta-depleted transplantation in children. V lost 5 bases to trimming and J lost 5 bases, with 10 bases between them. CDR3 length equals 13 residues. The germline CDR1 and CDR2 sequences are SGHTA and FQGNSA. Library preparation (for TCRbeta) was performed with unique molecular identifiers. TCRdb passed the PCR reads through MiXCR, listing each CDR3 protein once. The sample includes 400,000 to 500,000 distinct CDR3 sequences, around 9.9% of them seen just once. This specimen was PBMCs from the stem cell graft donor, taken from the stem cell graft. V usage is TRBV7-2 and J usage is TRBJ1-5; no definite D call. This clonotype was obtained from a human donor who donated a stem cell graft to a child with acute myeloid leukemia. The CDR3 protein is CASSRVRDQPQHF. CDR3 nucleotides: TGTGCCAGCAGCAGGGTCCGAGATCAGCCCCAGCATTTT.